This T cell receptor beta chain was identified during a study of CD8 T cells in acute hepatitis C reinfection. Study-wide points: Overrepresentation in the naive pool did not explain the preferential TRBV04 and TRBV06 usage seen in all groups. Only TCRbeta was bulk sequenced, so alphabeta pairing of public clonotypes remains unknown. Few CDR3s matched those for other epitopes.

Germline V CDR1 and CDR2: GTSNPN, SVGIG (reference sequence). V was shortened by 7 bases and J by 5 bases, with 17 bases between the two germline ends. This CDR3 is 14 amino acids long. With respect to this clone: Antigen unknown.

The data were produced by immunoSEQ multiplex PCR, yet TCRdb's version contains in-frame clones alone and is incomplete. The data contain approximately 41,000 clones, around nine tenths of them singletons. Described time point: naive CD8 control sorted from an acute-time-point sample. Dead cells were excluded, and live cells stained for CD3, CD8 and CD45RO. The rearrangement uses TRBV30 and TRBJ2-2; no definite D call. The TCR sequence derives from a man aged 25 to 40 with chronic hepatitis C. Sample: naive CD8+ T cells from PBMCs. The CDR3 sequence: CASLLTVGTGELFF. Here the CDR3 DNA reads TGTGCCTCCCTCCTAACAGTCGGGACCGGGGAGCTGTTTTTT.